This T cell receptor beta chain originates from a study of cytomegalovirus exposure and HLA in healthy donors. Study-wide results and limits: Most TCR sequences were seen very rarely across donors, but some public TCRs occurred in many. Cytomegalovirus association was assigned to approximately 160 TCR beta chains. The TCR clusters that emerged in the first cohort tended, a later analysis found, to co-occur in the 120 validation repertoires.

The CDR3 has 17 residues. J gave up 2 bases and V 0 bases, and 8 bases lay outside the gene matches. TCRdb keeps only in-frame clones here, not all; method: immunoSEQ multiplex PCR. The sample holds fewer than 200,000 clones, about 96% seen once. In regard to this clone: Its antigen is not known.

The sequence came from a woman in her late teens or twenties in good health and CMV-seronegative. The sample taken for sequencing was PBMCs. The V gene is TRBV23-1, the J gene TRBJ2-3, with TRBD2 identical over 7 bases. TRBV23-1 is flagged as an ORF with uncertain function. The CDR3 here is CASSQSEHRGDTDTQYF. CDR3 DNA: TGCGCCAGCAGTCAATCGGAACATCGGGGGGACACAGATACGCAGTATTTT.